The clone carrying this T cell receptor beta chain was observed many times. Its specificity is unknown. This sample was taken from a study of CD8 T cells in ankylosing spondylitis. General study results and limits: The authors reported significant enrichment of disease-linked clones in matched ankylosing spondylitis synovial fluid.

TCRdb re-analysed the 5' RACE reads in MiXCR, keeping a single row per CDR3 protein. Of 200,000 to 250,000 distinct CDR3 sequences listed, roughly 10% are singletons. The V and J ends lost 5 bases and 4 bases respectively, with 14 bases between them. Germline CDR1 is MNHNS and CDR2 is SASEGT. The CDR3 is 14 residues long. The sequencing sample was made of blood, either unsorted or a sorted T cell fraction (not recorded which). The rearrangement joins TRBV6-1 to TRBJ1-1, with D unresolved. The clonotype was recovered from a male donor with ankylosing spondylitis or in good health (not recorded which). CDR3 loop: CASSPYEDGTEAFF. The DNA of the CDR3 is TGTGCCAGCAGTCCCTACGAGGACGGCACTGAAGCTTTCTTT.